This TCR beta chain was retrieved from a study of control samples from healthy donors and cancer patients (TCRdb year 2020). This clone appeared a single time. What this receptor recognizes is not known. No base qualities exist here, and no much larger clone lies one base off it. Library preparation was by the immunoSEQ multiplex PCR assay. TCRdb took over this immuneACCESS table, retaining in-frame rearrangements with V and J assigned. Such tables are incomplete; in checked studies, under half of the missing clones stem from an unresolved V gene, and the remainder is unexplained. A total of around 200,000 clones appear in this sample, about 93% of them only once. Together, the top ten hold roughly 1.5% of the sample. The CDR3, cysteine through phenylalanine, is 15 amino acids long. Only the CDR3 part of the read is kept: 45 bases, read in frame from the first base. Germline trimming amounts to 2 bases on V and 4 bases on J, with 5 as the count of junction bases outside the gene matches. The germline V gene encodes CDR1 GTSNPN and CDR2 SVGIG (reference sequence).

The sample comprised blood. The chain was built from TRBV30 and TRBJ1-6; TRBD1 fits 7 bases in the junction. The clonotype originates from a man between 18 and 29 years old in good health. The CDR3 here reads CAWSPRDRYNSPLHF. The base sequence is TGTGCCTGGAGTCCCCGGGACAGATATAATTCACCCCTCCACTTT.